A few counts support the clone carrying this TCR beta chain. Its matching antigen is unknown. The germline CDR1 and CDR2 sequences are SGHTA and FQGNSA. Trimming took 5 bases from V and 2 from J; bases not matched to a gene: 4. This CDR3 has 15 residues. This sample is part of a study of early stage breast cancer tumors. Overall study results and limits: Compared with adjacent normal breast, tumors showed about 2.5-fold denser, more clonal T cells. Comparing each tissue with blood distinguished tumor from normal in about 90% of the 16 patients.

Here immunoSEQ multiplex PCR was the method, and the copy in TCRdb shows in-frame clones only, minus some. Among around 30,000 clones listed, roughly 81% were seen once. What was sequenced was breast tumor tissue. The sequence was obtained from a person aged 25 to 39 with breast cancer. The chain links TRBV7-2 to TRBJ2-2; 8 bases map to TRBD2. CDR3 protein: CASSTGLANTGELFF. DNA for the CDR3: TGTGCCAGCAGCACTGGACTAGCTAACACCGGGGAGCTGTTTTTT.